Sequencing of this TCR beta chain was carried out in a study of blood T cell repertoires in COVID-19. On the study more broadly: COVID-19 samples, acute and convalescent, were from the United States, Italy and Spain. From T cells, B-cell-depleted T cells, or PBMCs came the material, which was cDNA or gDNA.

In the original analysis: Reference gene primer amplification gave estimated nucleated cell counts. Measured with immunoSEQ multiplex PCR; TCRdb has only the in-frame clones, and not every one. That table supplies the V and J calls and clone size; D and trimming were determined from the DNA. Here the sample spans about 250,000 clones, about 85% being singletons. The sequenced sample consisted of peripheral blood. The TCR was taken from a woman aged 55-70 years with active or convalescent COVID-19.

CDR3 amino acids: CASSEENSGANVLTF. DNA for the CDR3: TGTGCCAGCAGTGAGGAGAACTCTGGGGCCAACGTCCTGACTTTC. This chain connects TRBV6-1 to TRBJ2-6; no clear D gene. V was cut by 3 bases and J by 0 bases, with 6 bases left in between. Per germline, CDR1 MNHNS and CDR2 SASEGT. There are 15 residues in the CDR3.